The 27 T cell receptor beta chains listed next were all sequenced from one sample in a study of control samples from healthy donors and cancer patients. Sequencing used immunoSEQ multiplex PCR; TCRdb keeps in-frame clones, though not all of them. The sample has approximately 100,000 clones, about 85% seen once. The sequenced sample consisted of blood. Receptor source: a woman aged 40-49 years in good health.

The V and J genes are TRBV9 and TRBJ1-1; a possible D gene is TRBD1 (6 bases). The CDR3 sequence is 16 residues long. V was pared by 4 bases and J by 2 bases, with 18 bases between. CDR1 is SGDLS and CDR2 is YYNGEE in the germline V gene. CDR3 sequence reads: CASSPGIGTPNTEAFF. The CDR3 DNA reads TGTGCCAGCAGCCCGGGGATCGGGACACCTAACACTGAAGCTTTCTTT.

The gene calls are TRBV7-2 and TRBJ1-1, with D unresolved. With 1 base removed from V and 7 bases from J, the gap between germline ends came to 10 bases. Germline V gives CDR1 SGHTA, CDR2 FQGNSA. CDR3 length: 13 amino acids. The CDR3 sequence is CASSLGGFGEAFF. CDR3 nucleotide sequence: TGTGCCAGCAGCTTAGGGGGTTTCGGTGAAGCTTTCTTT.

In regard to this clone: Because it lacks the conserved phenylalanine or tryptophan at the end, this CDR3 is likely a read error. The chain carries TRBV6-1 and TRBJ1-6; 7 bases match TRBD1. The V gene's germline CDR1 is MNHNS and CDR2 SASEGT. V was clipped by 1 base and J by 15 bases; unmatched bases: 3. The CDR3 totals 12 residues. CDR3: CASSEGGQSLHL. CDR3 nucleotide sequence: TGTGCCAGCAGTGAAGGGGGACAGAGCCTCCACCTT.

CDR3 region: CAWSTGTGGSYNEQFF. Written as DNA, the CDR3 is TGTGCCTGGAGTACCGGAACAGGGGGCTCCTACAATGAGCAGTTCTTC. The V call is TRBV30, the J call TRBJ2-1; 8 nucleotides agree with TRBD1. The CDR3 runs 16 residues. After removal of 2 bases from V and 0 bases from J, the junction contained 6 bases not matched to a gene. Germline values: CDR1 GTSNPN, CDR2 SVGIG (reference sequence).

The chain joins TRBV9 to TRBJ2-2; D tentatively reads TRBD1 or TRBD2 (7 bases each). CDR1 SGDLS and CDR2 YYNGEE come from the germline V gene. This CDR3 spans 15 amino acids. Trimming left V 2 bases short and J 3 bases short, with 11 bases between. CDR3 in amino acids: CASSVSGGDTGELFF. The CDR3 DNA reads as TGTGCCAGCAGCGTGTCAGGGGGGGACACCGGGGAGCTGTTTTTT.

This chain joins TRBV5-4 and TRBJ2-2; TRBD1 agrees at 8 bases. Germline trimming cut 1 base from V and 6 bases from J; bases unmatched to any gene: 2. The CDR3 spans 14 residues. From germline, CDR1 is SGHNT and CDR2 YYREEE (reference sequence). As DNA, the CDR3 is TGTGCCAGCAGCTTGACAGGGGGAGCCGGGGAGCTGTTTTTT. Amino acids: CASSLTGGAGELFF.

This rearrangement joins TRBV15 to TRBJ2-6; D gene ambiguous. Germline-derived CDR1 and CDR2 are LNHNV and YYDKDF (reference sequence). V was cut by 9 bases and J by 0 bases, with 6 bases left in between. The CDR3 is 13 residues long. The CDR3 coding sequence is TGTGCCACTGGGGTCTCTGGGGCCAACGTCCTGACTTTC. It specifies CATGVSGANVLTF.

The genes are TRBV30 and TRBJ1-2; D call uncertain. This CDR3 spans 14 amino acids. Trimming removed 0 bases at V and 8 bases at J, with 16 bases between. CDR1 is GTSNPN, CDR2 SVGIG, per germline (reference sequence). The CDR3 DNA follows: TGTGCCTGGAGTGTACTGGATTACTTGAGAGGCTACACCTTC. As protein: CAWSVLDYLRGYTF.

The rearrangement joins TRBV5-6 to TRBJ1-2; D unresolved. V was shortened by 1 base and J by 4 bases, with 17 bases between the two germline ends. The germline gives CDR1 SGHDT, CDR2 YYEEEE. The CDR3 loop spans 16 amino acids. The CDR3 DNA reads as TGTGCCAGCAGCTTGTTGCAAGACCGAAGTTCCTATGGCTACACCTTC. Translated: CASSLLQDRSSYGYTF. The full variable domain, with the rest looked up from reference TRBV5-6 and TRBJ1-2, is DAGVTQSPTHLIKTRGQQVTLRCSPKSGHDTVSWYQQALGQGPQFIFQYYEEEERQRGNFPDRFSGHQFPNYSSELNVNALLLGDSALYLCASSLLQDRSSYGYTFGSGTRLTVV.

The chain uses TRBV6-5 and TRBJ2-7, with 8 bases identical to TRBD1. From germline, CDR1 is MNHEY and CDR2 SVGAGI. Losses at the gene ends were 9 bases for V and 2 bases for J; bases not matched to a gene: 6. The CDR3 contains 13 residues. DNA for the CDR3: TGTGCCAGTAGGACAGGGAACACCTACGAGCAGTACTTC. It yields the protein CASRTGNTYEQYF.

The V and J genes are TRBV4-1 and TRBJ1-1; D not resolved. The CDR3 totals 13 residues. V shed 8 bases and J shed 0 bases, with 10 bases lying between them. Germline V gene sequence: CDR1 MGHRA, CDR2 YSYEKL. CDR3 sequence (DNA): TGCGCCAGCCAGGATTTTATGAACACTGAAGCTTTCTTT. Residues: CASQDFMNTEAFF.

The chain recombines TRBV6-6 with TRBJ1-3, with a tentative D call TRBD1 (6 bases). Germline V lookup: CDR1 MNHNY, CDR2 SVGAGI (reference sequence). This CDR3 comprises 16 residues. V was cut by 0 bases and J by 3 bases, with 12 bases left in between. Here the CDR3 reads CASSYSTGQGGNTIYF. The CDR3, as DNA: TGTGCCAGCAGTTACTCCACAGGGCAGGGTGGAAACACCATATATTTT.

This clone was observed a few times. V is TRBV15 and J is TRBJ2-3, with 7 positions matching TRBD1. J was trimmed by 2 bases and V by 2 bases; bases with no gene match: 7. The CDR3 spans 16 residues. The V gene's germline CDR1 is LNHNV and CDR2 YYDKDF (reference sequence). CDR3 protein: CATSRTPGTATDTQYF. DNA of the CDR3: TGTGCCACCAGCAGAACCCCCGGGACAGCCACAGATACGCAGTATTTT.

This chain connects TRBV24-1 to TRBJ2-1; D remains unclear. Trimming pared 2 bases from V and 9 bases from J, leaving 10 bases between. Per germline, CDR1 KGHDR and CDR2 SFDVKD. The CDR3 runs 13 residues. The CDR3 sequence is CATSDWGTTEQFF. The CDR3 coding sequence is TGTGCCACCAGTGATTGGGGTACCACTGAGCAGTTCTTC.

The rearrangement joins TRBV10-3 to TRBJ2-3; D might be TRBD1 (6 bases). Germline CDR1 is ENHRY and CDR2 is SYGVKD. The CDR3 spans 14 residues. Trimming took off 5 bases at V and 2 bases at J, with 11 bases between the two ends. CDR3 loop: CAISLDSPTDTQYF. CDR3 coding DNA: TGTGCCATCAGTCTGGACAGTCCCACAGATACGCAGTATTTT.

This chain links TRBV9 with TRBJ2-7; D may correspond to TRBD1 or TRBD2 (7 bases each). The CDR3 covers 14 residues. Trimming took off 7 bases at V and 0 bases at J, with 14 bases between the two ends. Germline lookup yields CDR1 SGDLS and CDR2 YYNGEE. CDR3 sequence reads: CASLGGGSSYEQYF. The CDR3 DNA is TGTGCCAGCCTAGGGGGCGGGAGCTCCTACGAGCAGTACTTC. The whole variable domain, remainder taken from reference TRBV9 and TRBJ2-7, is DSGVTQTPKHLITATGQRVTLRCSPRSGDLSVYWYQQSLDQGLQFLIQYYNGEERAKGNILERFSAQQFPDLHSELNLSSLELGDSALYFCASLGGGSSYEQYFGPGTRLTVT.

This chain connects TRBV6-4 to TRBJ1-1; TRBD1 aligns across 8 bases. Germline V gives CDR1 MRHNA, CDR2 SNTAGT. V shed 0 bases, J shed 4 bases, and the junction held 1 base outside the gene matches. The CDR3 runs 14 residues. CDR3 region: CASSDSDRATEAFF. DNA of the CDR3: TGTGCCAGCAGTGACTCGGACAGGGCCACTGAAGCTTTCTTT.

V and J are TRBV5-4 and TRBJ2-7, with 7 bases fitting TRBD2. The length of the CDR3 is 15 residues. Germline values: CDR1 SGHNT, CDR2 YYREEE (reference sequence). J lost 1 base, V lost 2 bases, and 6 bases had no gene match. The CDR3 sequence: CASSFGTGGSYEQYF. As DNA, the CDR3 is TGTGCCAGCAGCTTCGGAACGGGGGGATCCTACGAGCAGTACTTC.

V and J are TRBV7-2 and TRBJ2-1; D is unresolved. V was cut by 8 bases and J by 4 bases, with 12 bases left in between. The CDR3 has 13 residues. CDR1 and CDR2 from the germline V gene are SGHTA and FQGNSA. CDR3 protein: CASGQNTYNEQFF. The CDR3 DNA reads TGTGCCAGCGGTCAGAATACTTACAATGAGCAGTTCTTC. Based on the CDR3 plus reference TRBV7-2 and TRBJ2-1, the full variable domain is GAGVSQSPSNKVTEKGKDVELRCDPISGHTALYWYRQSLGQGLEFLIYFQGNSAPDKSGLPSDRFSAERTGGSVSTLTIQRTQQEDSAVYLCASGQNTYNEQFFGPGTRLTVL.

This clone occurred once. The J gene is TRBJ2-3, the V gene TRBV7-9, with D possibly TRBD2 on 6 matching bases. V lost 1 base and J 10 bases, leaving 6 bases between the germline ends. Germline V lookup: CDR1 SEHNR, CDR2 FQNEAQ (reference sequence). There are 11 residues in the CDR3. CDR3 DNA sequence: TGTGCCAGCAGCTTAGGGGGGGCGCAGTATTTT. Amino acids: CASSLGGAQYF.

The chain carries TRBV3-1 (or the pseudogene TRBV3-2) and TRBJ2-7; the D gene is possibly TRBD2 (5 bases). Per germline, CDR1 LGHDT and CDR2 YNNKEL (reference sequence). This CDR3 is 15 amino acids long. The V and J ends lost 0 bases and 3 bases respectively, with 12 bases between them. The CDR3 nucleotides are TGTGCCAGCAGCCAAGAAATTCCGGGAAACTACGAGCAGTACTTC. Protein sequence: CASSQEIPGNYEQYF.

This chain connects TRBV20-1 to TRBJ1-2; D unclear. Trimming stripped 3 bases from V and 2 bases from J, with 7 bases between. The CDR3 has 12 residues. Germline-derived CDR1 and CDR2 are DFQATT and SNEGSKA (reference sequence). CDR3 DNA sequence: TGCAGTGCTAGTAGGCGGAACTATGGCTACACCTTC. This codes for CSASRRNYGYTF.

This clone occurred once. The CDR3 nucleotides read TGTGCCAGCAGAGCGGGGGCCTCCTACGAGCAGTACTTC. It specifies CASRAGASYEQYF. This sequence joins TRBV2 and TRBJ2-7; 8 bases map to TRBD2. The trim removed 6 bases at V and 0 bases at J, leaving 1 base unmatched. Germline V gives CDR1 SNHLY, CDR2 FYNNEI. This CDR3 contains 13 residues.

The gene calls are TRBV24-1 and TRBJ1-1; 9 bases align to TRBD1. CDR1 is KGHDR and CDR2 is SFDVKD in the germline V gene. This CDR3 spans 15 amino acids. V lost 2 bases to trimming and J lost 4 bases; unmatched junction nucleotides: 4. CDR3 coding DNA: TGTGCCACCAGTGATTCGACAGGGGGGGGCACTGAAGCTTTCTTT. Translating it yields CATSDSTGGGTEAFF.

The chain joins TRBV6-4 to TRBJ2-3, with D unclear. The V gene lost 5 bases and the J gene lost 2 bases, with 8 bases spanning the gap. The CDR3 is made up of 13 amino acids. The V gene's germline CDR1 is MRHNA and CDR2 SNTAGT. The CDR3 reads CASSKEATDTQYF. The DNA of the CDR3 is TGTGCCAGCAGTAAGGAAGCCACAGATACGCAGTATTTT.

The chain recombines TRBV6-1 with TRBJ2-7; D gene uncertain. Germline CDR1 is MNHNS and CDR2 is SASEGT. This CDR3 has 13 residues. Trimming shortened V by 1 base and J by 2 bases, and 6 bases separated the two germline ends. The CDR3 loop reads CASSEGGAYEQYF. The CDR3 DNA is TGTGCCAGCAGTGAAGGTGGGGCCTACGAGCAGTACTTC.

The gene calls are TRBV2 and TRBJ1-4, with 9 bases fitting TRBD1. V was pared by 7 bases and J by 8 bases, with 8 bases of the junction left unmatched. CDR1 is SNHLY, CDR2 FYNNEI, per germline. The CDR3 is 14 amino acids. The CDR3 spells CASNQDRGEEKLFF. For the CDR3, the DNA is TGTGCCAGCAACCAGGACAGGGGAGAGGAAAAACTGTTTTTT.